These 12 T cell receptor beta chains share one sample of origin, sequenced in a study of blood T cell repertoires in COVID-19. Sequencing used immunoSEQ multiplex PCR; TCRdb keeps in-frame clones, though not all of them. The sample has fewer than 250,000 clones; about 88% are singletons. The material sequenced was peripheral blood. These receptors were taken from an older woman with acute or convalescent COVID-19.

The table lists this clone with a few counts. V is TRBV3-1 (or the pseudogene TRBV3-2) and J is TRBJ2-7; 8 bases agree with TRBD1. The length of the CDR3 is 18 residues. V shed 4 bases and J 2 bases; nucleotides not matched to a gene: 16. The germline gives CDR1 LGHDT, CDR2 YNNKEL (reference sequence). Written as DNA, the CDR3 is TGTGCCAGCAGCCGCCAAGACCCCCGGGACAGGTTCCCCTACGAGCAGTACTTC. Its protein is CASSRQDPRDRFPYEQYF.

The chain carries TRBV5-4 and TRBJ2-5; tentative D call: TRBD2 (6 bases). Trimming pared 4 bases from V and 2 bases from J, leaving 12 bases between. The CDR3 has 14 amino acids. Germline values: CDR1 SGHNT, CDR2 YYREEE (reference sequence). CDR3 DNA sequence: TGTGCCAGCAGCCCGGGTGGGGGGCAAGAGACCCAGTACTTC. Its translation is CASSPGGGQETQYF.

The chain recombines TRBV27 with TRBJ1-2; no firm D call. The CDR3 extends over 15 amino acids. Germline-derived CDR1 and CDR2 are MNHEY and SMNVEV (reference sequence). Trimming removed 5 bases at V and 3 bases at J, with 16 bases between. The CDR3 sequence: CASSLQGAGYYGYTF. The CDR3 region has the DNA TGTGCCAGCAGTCTCCAAGGAGCGGGGTACTATGGCTACACCTTC.

The genes are TRBV7-9 and TRBJ2-3, with TRBD2 matching 9 bases. The germline CDR1 and CDR2 sequences are SEHNR and FQNEAQ (reference sequence). V was clipped by 3 bases and J by 0 bases; unmatched bases: 13. The CDR3 is 19 residues long. The CDR3 loop is CASSFGERGAMTSTDTQYF. CDR3 in DNA: TGTGCCAGCAGCTTCGGGGAGCGGGGGGCGATGACAAGCACAGATACGCAGTATTTT.

This chain links TRBV27 with TRBJ2-4; 7 bases fit TRBD2. Germline V gene data show CDR1 as MNHEY and CDR2 as SMNVEV (reference sequence). The CDR3 sequence is 16 residues long. The trim removed 5 bases at V and 4 bases at J, leaving 11 bases unmatched. The CDR3 protein is CASSPFVREVKNIQYF. The CDR3 bases are TGTGCCAGCAGTCCCTTTGTTCGGGAGGTTAAAAACATTCAGTACTTC.

The gene calls are TRBV19 and TRBJ2-2; 7 nucleotides agree with TRBD1. The CDR3 runs 13 residues. Germline trimming cut 10 bases from V and 2 bases from J; bases unmatched to any gene: 4. Germline-derived CDR1 and CDR2 are LNHDA and SQIVND (reference sequence). The CDR3 nucleotides read TGTGCCATGGGGACAGTAAACACCGGGGAGCTGTTTTTT. Protein product: CAMGTVNTGELFF.

The chain joins TRBV18 to TRBJ2-5; TRBD1 matches at 9 bases. The germline V gene has CDR1 KGHSH and CDR2 LQKENI. This CDR3 comprises 15 residues. J lost 4 bases, V lost 0 bases, and 3 bases had no gene match. In DNA, the CDR3 is TGTGCCAGCTCACCACCCGGACAGGGGAGAGAGACCCAGTACTTC. It yields the protein CASSPPGQGRETQYF.

CDR3 sequence reads: CASGSGQGLNGYTF. Written as DNA, the CDR3 is TGTGCTAGTGGTTCGGGACAGGGGCTGAATGGCTACACCTTC. This chain links TRBV12-5 with TRBJ1-2; TRBD1 matches 10 bases. The J segment lost 6 bases and the V segment lost 4 bases, leaving 5 bases of the junction unmatched. Germline CDR1 reads LGHNT; CDR2 reads FRNRAP. The CDR3 has 14 residues.

V and J are TRBV20-1 and TRBJ1-1, with a tentative D call TRBD1 (6 bases). Germline CDR1 and CDR2: DFQATT and SNEGSKA (reference sequence). This CDR3 is built from 11 residues. The ends were cut back, 8 bases at V and 1 base at J, with 8 bases in the middle. CDR3 nucleotide sequence: TGCAGTCTAGGGGGGAACACTGAAGCTTTCTTT. It codes for CSLGGNTEAFF.

The rearrangement joins TRBV4-1 to TRBJ2-7; 11 bases fit TRBD2. In germline, CDR1 is MGHRA, CDR2 YSYEKL. J gave up 3 bases and V 1 base, and 2 bases lay outside the gene matches. The CDR3 spans 15 residues. CDR3 sequence: CASSQAGTSGYEQYF. In DNA form, the CDR3 reads TGCGCCAGCAGCCAAGCAGGGACTAGCGGCTACGAGCAGTACTTC.

The chain links TRBV14 to TRBJ1-2, with TRBD1 identical over 8 bases. J gave up 7 bases and V 2 bases, and 12 bases lay outside the gene matches. Germline-derived CDR1 and CDR2 are SGHDN and FVKESK. The length of the CDR3 is 16 residues. CDR3 in amino acids: CASSQSQGGRGAGYTF. Written as DNA, the CDR3 is TGTGCCAGCAGCCAATCACAGGGGGGACGTGGGGCTGGCTACACCTTC. Filled out from reference TRBV14 and TRBJ1-2, the complete variable domain reads EAGVTQFPSHSVIEKGQTVTLRCDPISGHDNLYWYRRVMGKEIKFLLHFVKESKQDESGMPNNRFLAERTGGTYSTLKVQPAELEDSGVYFCASSQSQGGRGAGYTFGSGTRLTVV.

This rearrangement joins TRBV19 to TRBJ2-7, with D unclear. Trimming removed 0 bases from V and 4 bases from J, with 10 bases in between. Germline CDR1 LNHDA, CDR2 SQIVND (reference sequence). CDR3 length: 14 residues. CDR3 nucleotide sequence: TGTGCCAGTAGTATAGAGGTCAGAAGTTACGAGCAGTACTTC. Translation: CASSIEVRSYEQYF. Complete variable domain (other parts from reference TRBV19 and TRBJ2-7): DGGITQSPKYLFRKEGQNVTLSCEQNLNHDAMYWYRQDPGQGLRLIYYSQIVNDFQKGDIAEGYSVSREKKESFPLTVTSAQKNPTAFYLCASSIEVRSYEQYFGPGTRLTVT.